The clone carrying this TCR beta chain was seen at least ten times. The V gene lost 7 bases and the J gene lost 5 bases, with 15 bases spanning the gap. The CDR3 spans 15 residues. Germline V gene sequence: CDR1 MNHEY, CDR2 SMNVEV (reference sequence). The sample is drawn from a study of regulatory T cells in long-lasting Graves disease. Study information: Graves' patients (newly diagnosed) had been on antithyroid drugs under 3 months.

Building the TCR beta libraries relied on iRepertoire HTBI primers, and CDR3 regions underwent Arm-PCR. TCRdb re-analysed the multiplex PCR reads in MiXCR, keeping a single row per CDR3 protein. The sample yields about 540,000 distinct CDR3 sequences, around an eighth seen once. Time point: newly diagnosed GD, antithyroid drugs for less than 3 months. The TCR library was made from RNA that had been extracted from PBMCs in TRIzol. Doctors identified Graves' disease using the American Thyroid Association guidelines. These data also formed part of another study, on T cells in Graves' hyperthyroidism and ophthalmopathy. From that paper: The HTBI primer set served for first-round RT-PCR of the TCR CDR3.

This sequence joins TRBV27 and TRBJ1-6; D may be TRBD1 (5 bases). This receptor was taken from a man in his thirties or forties with Graves disease. The sequencing here drew on peripheral blood mononuclear cells (PBMCs), taken at new diagnosis, from a patient treated with antithyroid drugs. DNA for the CDR3: TGTGCCAGCACCATGGGGGGAGGAGATAATTCACCCCTCCACTTT. As protein: CASTMGGGDNSPLHF.